The 17 T cell receptor beta chains in this list originate from one sample, sequenced in a study of shared clonotypes between healthy human individuals. Assay: immunoSEQ multiplex PCR; the TCRdb copy retains only in-frame clones and omits some. The table lists 450,000 to 700,000 clones, nearly 97% of them singletons. Terminally differentiated effector memory CD45RA+ cells were excluded by CCR7 positive selection of CD45RO-negative cells. The specimen was naive CD8+ T cells sorted from blood. The receptor source for this set is a woman aged 30 to 39 in good health.

The chain is built from TRBV5-6 and TRBJ2-1, with D possibly being TRBD1 (6 bases). From germline, CDR1 is SGHDT and CDR2 YYEEEE. The CDR3 is 15 residues long. V lost 1 base and J 0 bases, leaving 8 bases between the germline ends. This CDR3 reads CASSLYRDSYNEQFF. Here the CDR3 DNA reads TGTGCCAGCAGCTTGTACAGGGACTCCTACAATGAGCAGTTCTTC.

Worth noting for this clone: In the same sample, other DNA sequences code for this CDR3. The chain uses TRBV7-3 and TRBJ2-1; 12 bases are shared with TRBD2. Germline CDR1 is SGHTA and CDR2 is FQGTGA. The CDR3 has 15 residues. The ends lost 4 bases at V and 3 bases at J; junction bases unmatched: 1. CDR3 in amino acids: CASSSTSGGYNEQFF. CDR3 in DNA: TGTGCCAGCAGCTCGACTAGCGGGGGCTACAATGAGCAGTTCTTC.

This chain uses TRBV7-3 with TRBJ2-3; unclear D gene. Germline V gene lookup returns CDR1 SGHTA and CDR2 FQGTGA. The CDR3 runs 13 residues. Trimming stripped 1 base from V and 4 bases from J, with 6 bases between. The CDR3 nucleotides read TGTGCCAGCAGCTTAATTTCCCCAGATACGCAGTATTTT. Protein: CASSLISPDTQYF.

The CDR3 here is CASSQDRETGIEKLFF. CDR3 nucleotide sequence: TGTGCCAGCAGCCAAGATCGGGAGACAGGGATCGAAAAACTGTTTTTT. J is TRBJ1-4 and V is TRBV14, with TRBD1 identical over 7 bases. After removal of 0 bases from V and 8 bases from J, the junction contained 9 bases not matched to a gene. The CDR3 is 16 residues long. Germline CDR1 SGHDN, CDR2 FVKESK.

The V and J genes are TRBV28 and TRBJ2-7; 9 positions agree with TRBD1. This CDR3 has 15 amino acids. The V gene's germline CDR1 is MDHEN and CDR2 SYDVKM. V was clipped by 6 bases and J by 4 bases; unmatched bases: 10. DNA of the CDR3: TGTGCCAGCAGCCTCCCGGGACAGGGTTCGTACGAGCAGTACTTC. This sequence encodes CASSLPGQGSYEQYF.

This rearrangement joins TRBV9 to TRBJ1-2, with 8 bases identical to TRBD1. This CDR3 region has 19 residues. The germline CDR1 and CDR2 sequences are SGDLS and YYNGEE. Trimming cost V 3 bases and J 5 bases; bases outside gene matches: 21. The CDR3 nucleotides are TGTGCCAGCAGCGGGGCGAGGTTGGACAGGGACCCCTCTGGGTATGGCTACACCTTC. It translates to CASSGARLDRDPSGYGYTF.

J is TRBJ1-3 and V is TRBV28; weak D call: TRBD1 (5 bases). The V gene's germline CDR1 is MDHEN and CDR2 SYDVKM. This CDR3 contains 16 residues. V lost 5 bases, J lost 0 bases, and 14 bases lay in between. CDR3 coding DNA: TGTGCCAGCAGTCCGTCAGGGAGCTACTCTGGAAACACCATATATTTT. Its translation is CASSPSGSYSGNTIYF.

The chain combines TRBV27 with TRBJ1-2, with D possibly TRBD1 on 6 matching bases. V lost 1 base and J 8 bases, leaving 14 bases between the germline ends. CDR1 is MNHEY and CDR2 is SMNVEV in the germline V gene (reference sequence). The CDR3 extends over 14 amino acids. The CDR3: CASSLYQGSGGYTF. The CDR3 DNA sequence: TGTGCCAGCAGTTTATATCAGGGGAGCGGCGGCTACACCTTC.

V usage is TRBV28 and J usage is TRBJ2-1, with 12 bases identical to TRBD2. Germline-derived CDR1 and CDR2 are MDHEN and SYDVKM. There are 15 residues in the CDR3. V was clipped by 6 bases and J by 8 bases; unmatched bases: 8. The CDR3 sequence is CASRETSGRFYEQFF. The DNA of the CDR3 is TGTGCCAGCAGGGAGACTAGCGGGAGATTCTATGAGCAGTTCTTC.

V and J are TRBV9 and TRBJ1-3; maybe TRBD1 (5 bases). The germline V gene encodes CDR1 SGDLS and CDR2 YYNGEE. Deletions cut 4 bases from V and 2 bases from J, with 13 bases between. The CDR3 consists of 15 residues. The chain's CDR3 is CASSPGTVPGNTIYF. The CDR3 nucleotides are TGTGCCAGCAGCCCCGGGACCGTTCCTGGAAACACCATATATTTT.

V usage is TRBV2 and J usage is TRBJ2-5; D remains unclear. The last part of the DNA fits TRBJ2-7 better; the J call may be wrong. Germline V CDR1 and CDR2: SNHLY, FYNNEI. The CDR3 is made up of 14 amino acids. The CDR3 sequence is CASSDIWRAYEQYF. DNA for the CDR3: TGTGCCAGCAGTGATATTTGGAGAGCATACGAGCAGTACTTC.

Here the CDR3 DNA reads TGTGCCAGCAGCTTAAGCTCTGGGGGAGGAGCCGAGCAGTACTTC. Encoded protein: CASSLSSGGGAEQYF. The chain is built from TRBV11-2 and TRBJ2-5; maybe TRBD2 (6 bases). The J call may be wrong; the DNA end is better matched by TRBJ2-7. Germline V gene lookup returns CDR1 SGHAT and CDR2 FQNNGV. This CDR3 comprises 15 residues.

The V call is TRBV6-9, the J call TRBJ2-1, with 9 bases fitting TRBD2. Unmatched junction bases numbered 23, after V lost 6 bases and J lost 8 bases. The CDR3 has 19 residues. CDR1 is MNHGY and CDR2 is SVAAGI in the germline V gene. As DNA, the CDR3 is TGTGCCAGCAGCCGATGGGGAAAGGCGGGAGGGCCGAGGGATCATGAGCAGTTCTTC. Translation: CASSRWGKAGGPRDHEQFF.

V usage is TRBV28 and J usage is TRBJ2-1; 9 nucleotides agree with TRBD2. This CDR3 comprises 10 residues. Germline assignment: CDR1 MDHEN and CDR2 SYDVKM. Germline trimming cut 6 bases from V and 15 bases from J; bases unmatched to any gene: 3. DNA of the CDR3: TGTGCCAGCAGCCATAGCGGGAGGTTCTTC. Protein sequence: CASSHSGRFF.

This chain uses TRBV27 with TRBJ2-7, with D possibly being TRBD2 (5 bases). There are 17 residues in the CDR3. The germline CDR1 and CDR2 sequences are MNHEY and SMNVEV (reference sequence). Trimming removed 5 bases from V and 1 base from J, with 21 bases in between. CDR3 coding DNA: TGTGCCAGCAGTCCTTCTTATACTAGTATTTTTTCCTACGAGCAGTACTTC. Amino acids: CASSPSYTSIFSYEQYF.

J is TRBJ2-5 and V is TRBV27; 7 nucleotides agree with TRBD2. With 6 bases clipped from V and 2 bases from J, the junction kept 9 bases outside the gene matches. This CDR3 is 15 amino acids long. CDR1 and CDR2 from the germline V gene are MNHEY and SMNVEV (reference sequence). The chain's CDR3 is CASSPLAPKQETQYF. CDR3 coding DNA: TGTGCCAGCAGCCCACTAGCGCCCAAACAAGAGACCCAGTACTTC.

The V gene is TRBV10-2, the J gene TRBJ2-5, with TRBD2 matching over 11 bases. The germline V gene has CDR1 WSHSY and CDR2 SAAADI. The CDR3 runs to 15 residues. J gave up 0 bases and V 5 bases, and 2 bases lay outside the gene matches. CDR3 DNA: TGCGCCAGCAGTCCGACTAGCGGGAACCAAGAGACCCAGTACTTC. It specifies CASSPTSGNQETQYF.